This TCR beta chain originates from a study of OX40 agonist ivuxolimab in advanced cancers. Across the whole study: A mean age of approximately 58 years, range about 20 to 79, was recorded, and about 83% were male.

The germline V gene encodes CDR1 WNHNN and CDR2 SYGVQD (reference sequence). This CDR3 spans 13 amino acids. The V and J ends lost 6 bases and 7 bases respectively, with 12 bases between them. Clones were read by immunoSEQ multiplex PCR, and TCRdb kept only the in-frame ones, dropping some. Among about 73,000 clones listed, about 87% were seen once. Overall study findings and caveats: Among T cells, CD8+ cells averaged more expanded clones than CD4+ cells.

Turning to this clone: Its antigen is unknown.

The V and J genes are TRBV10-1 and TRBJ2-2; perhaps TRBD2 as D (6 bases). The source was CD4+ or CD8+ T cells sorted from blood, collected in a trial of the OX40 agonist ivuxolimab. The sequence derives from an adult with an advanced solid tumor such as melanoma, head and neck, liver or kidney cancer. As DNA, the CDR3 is TGCGCCAGCAGGGAGGGAGGAGGCGGGGAGCTGTTTTTT. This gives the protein CASREGGGGELFF.